This T cell receptor (beta chain) was sequenced during a study of T cell responses to AZD1222 COVID-19 vaccine. Findings of the study overall: Spike-specific TCR breadth and depth both grew after two AZD1222 doses. The study reported that nearly half of spike-specific TCRs target unmutated variant regions. Only a handful of AZD1222 recipients, roughly 6 in all, had baseline seropositivity.

Profiled with immunoSEQ multiplex PCR; TCRdb holds only in-frame clones, not every one. The profile shows about 86,000 clones, 89% of them singletons. Germline CDR1 SGHRS, CDR2 YFSETQ. The CDR3 loop spans 15 amino acids. The V end lost 1 base, the J end lost 8 bases, and 15 bases lay between the germline ends. Comment on this clone: Its antigen is unknown.

The sample was peripheral blood, taken on day 0 of AZD1222 vaccination. This receptor was obtained from an adult in good health. The V and J genes are TRBV5-1 and TRBJ1-4; possible D gene TRBD1, 5 bases. The CDR3 nucleotides are TGCGCCAGCAGCTTGAGGGCAGGGTTGAGGGAAAAACTGTTTTTT. Translation: CASSLRAGLREKLFF.